The sequence of this TCR beta chain was determined in a study of beta chain features in type 1 diabetes. Study at large: Examination covered almost 110,000,000 sorted cells spanning all samples. Study-level results: The study found moderately but significantly shorter TCRB CDR3s in all four CD4+ subsets of Type 1 diabetes patients. Since sequencing was performed on cDNA, cells with high TCR expression could be over-represented.

With regard to this clone: What it binds is unknown.

Naive, central memory, regulatory and stem cell-like memory cells within the CD4+ compartment were sorted using CD45RO/CCR7/CD25/CD127/CD95/CD27. The entirety of the isolated RNA underwent reverse transcription, so expressed TCRB transcripts were sequenced. Some 4 million reads were obtained on average from naive, central memory and regulatory T cell samples. Assay used: immunoSEQ multiplex PCR; TCRdb lists only in-frame clones, some missing. Of about 170,000 clones detected, 7.8% appear once; the ten largest clones hold 0.94%. This CDR3 is built from 13 residues. Germline V gives CDR1 SGHKS, CDR2 YYEKEE (reference sequence). Losses at the gene ends were 4 bases for V and 5 bases for J; bases not matched to a gene: 2.

This receptor was obtained from a woman aged 40 to 50 with type 1 diabetes. The sample comprised central memory CD4+ T cells from blood. This chain joins TRBV5-5 and TRBJ2-2, with TRBD1 matching over 7 bases. CDR3 loop: CASSLQGTGELFF. DNA for the CDR3: TGTGCCAGCAGCCTACAGGGGACCGGGGAGCTGTTTTTT.